The clone carrying this TCR beta chain showed up just a few times. A second about 7 to 12 cycle PCR used barcoded and J-beta primers. Each CDR3 protein gets one entry after TCRdb re-called the 5' RACE reads with MiXCR. The table has about 1,000,000 distinct CDR3 sequences, around 43% seen once. This entry is derived from a study of blood T cells in healthy people across ages. This CDR3 is 17 amino acids long. Germline V CDR1 and CDR2: DFQATT, SNEGSKA (reference sequence). J was trimmed by 7 bases and V by 1 base; bases with no gene match: 10. The V and J genes are TRBV20-1 and TRBJ2-1, with 13 bases identical to TRBD2. This TCR came from an older woman in good health. Sample: blood. In DNA form, the CDR3 reads TGCAGTGCTAGAGTTCTTGGACTAGCGGGAGTAAGGAATGAGCAGTTCTTC. It specifies CSARVLGLAGVRNEQFF.